The entry that follows covers one T cell receptor (beta chain) sequence. Its binding antigen is unknown. No per-base quality is available; no much larger clone lies one base away. These data come from a study of blood T cells in healthy people across ages (dated by TCRdb to the mid-2010s). As for the study more broadly: In model experiments, template switching captured about one uniquely barcoded TCR beta cDNA molecule for every two T cells. The study measured age-related changes in TCR beta repertoire diversity using deep sequencing normalized with unique cDNA molecular identifiers. Donors of different ages were randomly distributed across sequencing lanes to avoid experimental bias. The donors were divided into four age groups: young (average around 15 years), middle-aged (about 40), aged (about 56) and long-lived (about 80). For two donors (one aged 18 to 29 and one aged 80 or older), the study analyzed two additional independent replicas of 1 million unique cDNA reads from the same blood draw.

Summary of the overall study and its limitations: Because the CMV infection status of the donors was unknown, age-related changes in expanded clonotypes may potentially have been confounded. Since profiling was done on bulk unsorted PBMCs, naive and antigen-experienced compartments could not be conclusively compared. As age increased, observed TCR beta diversity per million T cells dropped in a roughly linear way, and a significant reduction was already evident by age 40. Compared with the aged group, the long-lived group had more naive CD4+ T cells, fewer expanded clones and increased TCR diversity, a pattern suggesting age selection. Estimates of total diversity based on one million sequenced T cells were regarded as lower bounds and as underestimates. A strong correlation was found between observed TCR beta diversity and the percentage of naive T cells measured by flow cytometry.

Library prep was done by 5' RACE. A second roughly 6 to 12 cycle PCR used a sample-barcoded 5' primer and a J-beta primer mix. Each TCR beta cDNA molecule received a unique molecular identifier from a template-switch 5' adaptor carrying 12 random nucleotides. Each sample yielded at least 2.5 million CDR3-containing paired-end reads. First-strand cDNA synthesis was performed from all RNA using the Mint cDNA synthesis kit, with priming by a TRBC-specific oligonucleotide. All cDNA was treated with uracil-DNA glycosylase and then went through a first 18-cycle PCR with the universal primers M1SS and BC2_uni_R. In the paper's pipeline: Each sample was normalized by randomly selecting 1 million high-quality reads, each carrying a distinct molecular identifier. Reads with shared molecular identifiers were discarded instead of being binned into consensus sequences. MiTCR, with a Q25 quality threshold and the strictest error-elimination algorithm, was used for CDR3 identification, clonotype clustering and error correction. Lower-bound total TCR beta diversity was estimated with a nonparametric unseen species model using Euler transformation. TCRdb reprocessed the public reads (quality trimming at Q25 with fastp, clone calling with MiXCR) and kept in-frame beta chains. For every CDR3 protein sequence, its rows merge into one entry that carries the most common genes and DNA. The authors' filters were not applied to this entry. The sample table records around 2 million distinct CDR3 sequences; around 42% of these occur just once. Of the sample, more than 20% falls within the top ten clones.

Donors were about 36 systemically healthy Caucasian individuals from Russia aged roughly 6 to 90 years. Approximately 9.3 milliliters of peripheral blood were drawn from each donor into EDTA-treated Vacutainer tubes. Ficoll-Paque density-gradient centrifugation was used to isolate PBMCs, with at least 6 million obtained per sample. Trizol reagent was used to extract total RNA from the PBMCs, yielding at least 5.5 micrograms per sample. For every donor, flow cytometry on a PBMC aliquot measured the percentage of naive CD45RAhigh/CD27high T cells. This TCR was sampled from a human donor in good health. The sequencing input was blood.

For the CDR3, the sequence is CASRRQGARGSSNYGYTF. DNA sequence: TGTGCCAGCAGGCGACAGGGGGCGCGGGGTTCGTCTAACTATGGCTACACCTTC. This chain is built from TRBV6-1 and TRBJ1-2, and TRBD1 aligns with 10 junction nucleotides. CDR1 MNHNS and CDR2 SASEGT were looked up in the germline V gene. Taken from cysteine to phenylalanine, the CDR3 has 18 residues. Only the CDR3 portion is preserved as DNA: 54 bases, with reading frame beginning at the first base. The germline V end is reduced by 6 bases and the J end by 0 bases; junction bases left unmatched: 13.